The 28 T cell receptor beta chains given below trace back to one sample, sequenced in a study of cytomegalovirus exposure and HLA in healthy donors. Sequencing was performed with immunoSEQ multiplex PCR; in TCRdb, only in-frame clones are kept and a portion is missing. Of some 150,000 clones in the sample, about 88% were seen once. The sequenced sample consisted of PBMCs. Receptor source: a young woman in good health and CMV-seropositive.

This chain joins TRBV5-4 and TRBJ2-2, with D unresolved. The CDR3 loop spans 16 amino acids. Germline V gives CDR1 SGHNT, CDR2 YYREEE (reference sequence). V gave up 3 bases and J gave up 2 bases, with 14 bases separating them. The CDR3 protein is CASSSKVASNTGELFF. The CDR3, as DNA: TGTGCCAGCAGCTCAAAAGTGGCCTCTAACACCGGGGAGCTGTTTTTT.

The J gene is TRBJ2-7, the V gene TRBV6-6; tentatively, D is TRBD2 (5 bases). The CDR3 sequence is 13 residues long. Germline V gives CDR1 MNHNY, CDR2 SVGAGI (reference sequence). Trimming shortened V by 5 bases and J by 9 bases, and 17 bases separated the two germline ends. Here the CDR3 reads CASSGPIEGGQYF. CDR3 coding DNA: TGTGCCAGCAGTGGACCTATTGAGGGTGGGCAGTACTTC.

This sequence joins TRBV5-1 and TRBJ2-7; D is possibly TRBD1 (7 bases). The germline gives CDR1 SGHRS, CDR2 YFSETQ. This CDR3 contains 13 residues. Trimming cost V 4 bases and J 2 bases, with 10 bases left between them. The CDR3 region has the DNA TGCGCCAGCAGCCAGGGGGGTACCTACGAGCAGTACTTC. This translates into CASSQGGTYEQYF.

The chain joins TRBV30 to TRBJ1-2, with D possibly matching TRBD1 (6 bases). V lost 1 base and J lost 8, with 20 bases in between. This CDR3 comprises 15 residues. Germline V gene data show CDR1 as GTSNPN and CDR2 as SVGIG (reference sequence). The CDR3 DNA sequence: TGTGCCTGGAGTGCAGGGGACCTCATGCTCGGGGGCTACACCTTC. Protein sequence: CAWSAGDLMLGGYTF.

The chain recombines TRBV6-5 with TRBJ2-5, with D possibly being TRBD1 (5 bases). The V gene lost 0 bases and the J gene lost 4 bases, with 12 bases spanning the gap. Germline V lookup: CDR1 MNHEY, CDR2 SVGAGI. CDR3 size: 15 residues. The CDR3: CASSYSAGWRETQYF. DNA for the CDR3: TGTGCCAGCAGTTACTCAGCAGGGTGGCGAGAGACCCAGTACTTC.

The chain links TRBV28 to TRBJ2-1; TRBD2 agrees at 12 bases. V trimming: 4 bases; J trimming: 3 bases; junction bases outside the gene matches: 4. The CDR3 is 16 amino acids. Germline CDR1 reads MDHEN; CDR2 reads SYDVKM. DNA of the CDR3: TGTGCCAGCAGTTCCCCGGGACTAGCGGGCTACAATGAGCAGTTCTTC. Protein product: CASSSPGLAGYNEQFF.

V is TRBV10-2 and J is TRBJ2-3; 8 positions match TRBD1. Trimming removed 2 bases from V and 3 bases from J; junction bases left unmatched: 7. In germline, CDR1 is WSHSY, CDR2 SAAADI. CDR3 length: 16 residues. The CDR3 reads CASSETRTGYTDTQYF. CDR3 DNA: TGCGCCAGCAGTGAGACTCGGACAGGGTATACAGATACGCAGTATTTT.

The rearrangement joins TRBV18 to TRBJ1-5; D gene unclear. Germline CDR1 and CDR2: KGHSH and LQKENI. V was pared by 2 bases and J by 5 bases, with 13 bases between. The CDR3 is 15 amino acids. CDR3 nucleotide sequence: TGTGCCAGCTCACCAACCGGAAGCCTAGATCAGCCCCAGCATTTT. Translation: CASSPTGSLDQPQHF.

J is TRBJ1-1 and V is TRBV6-6; TRBD1 agrees at 10 bases. The CDR3 is 14 amino acids. The V gene's germline CDR1 is MNHNY and CDR2 SVGAGI (reference sequence). The junction had 1 base not matched to a gene; V was cut back by 2 bases and J by 4 bases. Written as DNA, the CDR3 is TGTGCCAGCAGTTACCGGACAGGGGGCACTGAAGCTTTCTTT. Translating it yields CASSYRTGGTEAFF.

This chain uses TRBV19 with TRBJ2-5; weak D call: TRBD2 (5 bases). Germline-derived CDR1 and CDR2 are LNHDA and SQIVND (reference sequence). The CDR3 extends over 11 amino acids. V lost 5 bases to trimming and J lost 5 bases, with 6 bases between them. Here the CDR3 DNA reads TGTGCCAGTAGTCCGGGGGAGACCCAGTACTTC. This gives the protein CASSPGETQYF.

This clone was recorded once. The chain joins TRBV18 to TRBJ2-1, with 13 bases lining up with TRBD2. The CDR3 totals 18 residues. The germline V gene encodes CDR1 KGHSH and CDR2 LQKENI. The J segment lost 2 bases and the V segment lost 1 base, leaving 5 bases of the junction unmatched. This CDR3 is CASSPLAGTSGTYNEQFF. The DNA of the CDR3 is TGTGCCAGCTCACCACTCGCCGGGACTAGCGGGACCTACAATGAGCAGTTCTTC.

The rearrangement uses TRBV9 and TRBJ2-1; possible D gene TRBD2, 6 bases. Germline CDR1 reads SGDLS; CDR2 reads YYNGEE. Trimming removed 2 bases at V and 7 bases at J, with 7 bases between. The CDR3 extends over 12 amino acids. CDR3 nucleotides: TGTGCCAGCAGCGTCAGCGGGAATGAGCAGTTCTTC. Protein product: CASSVSGNEQFF.

The table lists this clone with a few counts. This chain uses TRBV6-1 with TRBJ2-7; 8 nucleotides agree with TRBD2. This CDR3 spans 15 amino acids. Unmatched junction bases numbered 8, after V lost 5 bases and J lost 2 bases. CDR1 and CDR2 from the germline V gene are MNHNS and SASEGT. The CDR3: CASSRSGSSPYEQYF. The CDR3 DNA is TGTGCCAGCAGTCGAAGCGGGAGTTCCCCCTACGAGCAGTACTTC.

The chain couples TRBV27 to TRBJ2-3; no clear D gene. This CDR3 is built from 9 residues. Trimming took 8 bases from V and 6 from J, leaving 3 bases between them. Germline CDR1 reads MNHEY; CDR2 reads SMNVEV (reference sequence). The CDR3 sequence is CASRDTQYF. DNA of the CDR3: TGTGCCAGCCGGGATACGCAGTATTTT.

CDR3 in DNA: TGTGCCATCAGTGAGGGGACAGGGACTTACAATGAGCAGTTCTTC. Translation gives CAISEGTGTYNEQFF. The genes are TRBV10-3 and TRBJ2-1; 9 bases fit TRBD1. This CDR3 spans 15 amino acids. Germline loops: CDR1 ENHRY, CDR2 SYGVKD. V was pared by 2 bases and J by 4 bases, with 3 bases of the junction left unmatched.

This chain connects TRBV28 to TRBJ1-1; D may be TRBD1 (5 bases). Trimming removed 8 bases at V and 8 bases at J, with 12 bases between. The CDR3 runs 11 residues. Per the germline V gene, CDR1 is MDHEN and CDR2 is SYDVKM. Here the CDR3 DNA reads TGTGCCAGCCCAGGGCCGCCCGAAGCTTTCTTT. Its protein product is CASPGPPEAFF.

The V call is TRBV23-1, the J call TRBJ2-2, with D possibly TRBD1 on 6 matching bases. TRBV23-1 carries the ORF label, with uncertain function. The CDR3 loop spans 15 amino acids. V lost 3 bases and J lost 4, with 12 bases in between. The CDR3 DNA reads TGCGCCAGCAGTCATGGCAGGGGCGGCACCGGGGAGCTGTTTTTT. As protein: CASSHGRGGTGELFF.

The J gene is TRBJ2-3, the V gene TRBV27, with 7 bases identical to TRBD2. Germline lookup yields CDR1 MNHEY and CDR2 SMNVEV (reference sequence). V lost 6 bases to trimming and J lost 2 bases; unmatched junction nucleotides: 11. The CDR3 contains 16 residues. Here the CDR3 reads CASSPRLAPFTDTQYF. The DNA of the CDR3 is TGTGCCAGCAGCCCTCGACTAGCTCCATTCACAGATACGCAGTATTTT.

In this sample, this clone turned up a few times. The chain carries TRBV4-3 and TRBJ2-1; D gene uncertain. The CDR3 covers 13 residues. V was pared by 1 base and J by 9 bases, with 10 bases between. CDR1 and CDR2 (germline): LGHNA, YSLEER. The CDR3 DNA sequence: TGCGCCAGCAGCCAAGTTTCTCTCGGTGAGCAGTTCTTC. The encoded protein is CASSQVSLGEQFF.

This clone is a singleton in its sample. V and J are TRBV11-2 and TRBJ2-1; 11 nucleotides align to TRBD2. V lost 5 bases, J lost 0 bases, and 3 bases stayed unmatched. CDR1 SGHAT and CDR2 FQNNGV come from the germline V gene. There are 16 residues in the CDR3. CDR3 amino acids: CASSLGLAGSYNEQFF. The CDR3 DNA reads as TGTGCCAGCAGCCTTGGACTAGCGGGCTCCTACAATGAGCAGTTCTTC.

Turning to this clone: Other DNA sequences in the sample encode the same CDR3. This chain joins TRBV7-2 and TRBJ2-7; 7 bases are a match to TRBD1. This CDR3 has 15 residues. Per the germline V gene, CDR1 is SGHTA and CDR2 is FQGNSA. J gave up 1 base and V 5 bases, and 8 bases lay outside the gene matches. The CDR3 DNA reads as TGTGCCAGCAGCCCCCAGGGGACAGCTTCCTACGAGCAGTACTTC. Translation: CASSPQGTASYEQYF.

The chain has TRBV7-9 and TRBJ2-3, with 8 positions matching TRBD2. The length of the CDR3 is 16 residues. Trimming took 2 bases from V and 1 from J; bases not matched to a gene: 5. CDR1 and CDR2 (germline): SEHNR, FQNEAQ (reference sequence). As DNA, the CDR3 is TGTGCCAGCAGCTTATCTTTGCGGGAGGGCACAGATACGCAGTATTTT. Its protein is CASSLSLREGTDTQYF.

V and J are TRBV2 and TRBJ2-1; possibly TRBD2 for D (5 bases). V was cut by 4 bases and J by 8 bases, with 9 bases left in between. This CDR3 spans 12 amino acids. Germline CDR1 and CDR2: SNHLY and FYNNEI. CDR3 nucleotides: TGTGCCAGCAGTGTAAAGAGGGATGAGCAGTTCTTC. It encodes CASSVKRDEQFF.

The chain employs TRBV28 and TRBJ1-4; D is unclear. This CDR3 region has 13 residues. Trimming removed 3 bases from V and 5 bases from J, with 7 bases in between. The germline V gene encodes CDR1 MDHEN and CDR2 SYDVKM. CDR3 in DNA: TGTGCCAGCAGTTTGCACCAGAATGAAAAACTGTTTTTT. Translating it yields CASSLHQNEKLFF. The variable domain in full, with the rest retrieved from reference TRBV28 and TRBJ1-4, is DVKVTQSSRYLVKRTGEKVFLECVQDMDHENMFWYRQDPGLGLRLIYFSYDVKMKEKGDIPEGYSVSREKKERFSLILESASTNQTSMYLCASSLHQNEKLFFGSGTQLSVL.

The chain carries TRBV5-1 and TRBJ2-1; TRBD1 might be the D (6 bases). Per the germline V gene, CDR1 is SGHRS and CDR2 is YFSETQ. There are 12 residues in the CDR3. With 6 bases removed from V and 3 bases from J, the gap between germline ends came to 7 bases. CDR3 protein: CASTDSYNEQFF. In DNA form, the CDR3 reads TGCGCCAGCACGGACAGCTACAATGAGCAGTTCTTC.

The CDR3 coding sequence is TGTGCCAGTAGTATAGGGACTAGCGGGAGTATTGAGCAGTACTTC. Translated: CASSIGTSGSIEQYF. The gene calls are TRBV19 and TRBJ2-7, with TRBD2 matching 13 bases. This CDR3 has 15 amino acids. V gave up 1 base and J gave up 7 bases; unmatched junction bases: 4. Germline V gene data show CDR1 as LNHDA and CDR2 as SQIVND (reference sequence).

This clone showed up just once. The V and J genes are TRBV6-5 and TRBJ1-5; D gene unclear. Trimming took off 0 bases at V and 1 base at J, with 7 bases between the two ends. Looked up from germline, CDR1 is MNHEY and CDR2 is SVGAGI. This CDR3 comprises 15 residues. In nucleotides, the CDR3 is TGTGCCAGCAGTTACTCGCGGCAGAGCAATCAGCCCCAGCATTTT. Protein sequence: CASSYSRQSNQPQHF.

V gene TRBV5-1 combines with J gene TRBJ1-2; D is undetermined. This CDR3 contains 12 residues. Germline CDR1 and CDR2: SGHRS and YFSETQ. V was trimmed by 0 bases and J by 5 bases, leaving 5 bases between them. The DNA for the CDR3 is TGCGCCAGCAGCTTGGACAGATATGGCTACACCTTC. Its protein product is CASSLDRYGYTF.